The source of this T cell receptor beta chain is a study of T cells in Graves' hyperthyroidism and ophthalmopathy. Authors of the study amplified TCR beta CDR3 regions from RNA transcripts. HTBI primers were the set used in a first-round RT-PCR of the TCR CDR3. TCRdb independently ran MiXCR on the multiplex PCR reads; one entry per CDR3 protein. Altogether more than 300,000 distinct CDR3 sequences are present, about 15% being singletons, with the ten largest covering approximately 33%. The sample holds many counts of this clonotype. Sequencing used blood. This receptor was obtained from a woman aged 25-40 years with Graves' hyperthyroidism that later progressed to Graves' ophthalmopathy.

The CDR3: CASTSRLTDTQYF. The CDR3 coding sequence is TGTGCCAGCACTTCCCGGCTCACAGATACGCAGTATTTT. The chain joins TRBV6-2 or TRBV6-3 to TRBJ2-3; no definite D call. The CDR3 has 13 residues. Germline V gene lookup returns CDR1 MNHEY and CDR2 SVGEGT. Trimming removed 7 bases from V and 2 bases from J, with 10 bases in between.